This T cell receptor (beta chain) was obtained from a study of T cell responses to AZD1222 COVID-19 vaccine. Study-level points and caveats: Along spike, vaccine-associated CD4 TCRs were found throughout, with dominance at 160-218 and 743-854. Two doses of AZD1222 preceded a rise in Spike-specific TCR breadth and depth. Just a handful of people given AZD1222 tested seropositive at baseline.

This CDR3 is built from 14 residues. CDR1 and CDR2 (germline): MGHRA, YSYEKL. V dropped 0 bases and J dropped 2 bases, with 7 bases sitting between them. Remarks on this clone: Its cognate antigen is unknown.

TCRdb keeps only in-frame clones here, not all; method: immunoSEQ multiplex PCR. The sample has approximately 110,000 clones, nearly 90% seen once; the top ten hold roughly a sixth. This rearrangement joins TRBV4-1 to TRBJ1-1; D unresolved. This receptor was identified in an adult in good health. This specimen consisted of peripheral blood, obtained on day 0 of AZD1222 vaccination. The CDR3 loop is CASSQERRNTEAFF. In DNA form, the CDR3 reads TGCGCCAGCAGCCAAGAGCGGCGAAACACTGAAGCTTTCTTT.